Listed below are T cell receptor beta chains from one sample, sequenced in a study of shared clonotypes between healthy human individuals. Sequencing was performed with immunoSEQ multiplex PCR; in TCRdb, only in-frame clones are kept and a portion is missing. This table has around 2.3 million clones, around 95% appearing once. Sequenced input: naive CD4+ T cells sorted from blood. Source of these receptors: a man aged 18 to 35 in good health. CDR3s include the opening cysteine and the closing phenylalanine or tryptophan. Fields, in order: V gene, CDR3 length, J gene, CDR3 protein.

v_gene: TRBV6-6
len: 16
j_gene: TRBJ2-6
CDR3aa: CASSRTGDPGANVLTF

v_gene: TRBV2
len: 14
j_gene: TRBJ1-6
CDR3aa: CASAAGGSSSPLHF

v_gene: TRBV10-1
len: 15
j_gene: TRBJ2-2
CDR3aa: CASSVASGNTGELFF

v_gene: TRBV27
len: 15
j_gene: TRBJ2-7
CDR3aa: CASSLGWDGSYEQYF

v_gene: TRBV29-1
len: 14
j_gene: TRBJ2-7
CDR3aa: CSVEGLAENYEQYF

v_gene: TRBV11-2
len: 12
j_gene: TRBJ2-7
CDR3aa: CASSLGSLEQYF

v_gene: TRBV28
len: 13
j_gene: TRBJ2-7
CDR3aa: CASSFPRVGVQYF

v_gene: TRBV28
len: 17
j_gene: TRBJ1-5
CDR3aa: CASSLSQGASSNQPQHF

v_gene: TRBV28
len: 15
j_gene: TRBJ1-5
CDR3aa: CASSLRPPPPRPQHF

v_gene: TRBV4-1
len: 13
j_gene: TRBJ2-5
CDR3aa: CASSQAPGETQYF

v_gene: TRBV6-7
len: 16
j_gene: TRBJ2-7
CDR3aa: CASSYPRLAGDYEQYF

v_gene: TRBV5-1
len: 15
j_gene: TRBJ2-1
CDR3aa: CASSLASQGRNEQFF

v_gene: TRBV19
len: 15
j_gene: TRBJ1-3
CDR3aa: CASSIRAGGGNTIYF

v_gene: TRBV18
len: 14
j_gene: TRBJ1-5
CDR3aa: CASSPPGVGQPQHF

v_gene: TRBV2
len: 16
j_gene: TRBJ1-2
CDR3aa: CASSGSGGTTNYGYTF

v_gene: TRBV6-5
len: 14
j_gene: TRBJ1-4
CDR3aa: CASRNSLSNEKLFF

v_gene: TRBV4-1
len: 16
j_gene: TRBJ1-5
CDR3aa: CASSMAIDTFNQPQHF

v_gene: TRBV6-1
len: 14
j_gene: TRBJ2-7
CDR3aa: CASSDGQGTYEQYF

v_gene: TRBV10-1
len: 12
j_gene: TRBJ1-1
CDR3aa: CASSEGDRGAFF

v_gene: TRBV30
len: 18
j_gene: TRBJ2-3
CDR3aa: CAWSTGLAGGFQPDTQYF

v_gene: TRBV27
len: 14
j_gene: TRBJ2-7
CDR3aa: CASRDFYSSYEQYF

v_gene: TRBV6-5
len: 15
j_gene: TRBJ2-7
CDR3aa: CASRPGTSFAGEQYF

v_gene: TRBV7-3
len: 15
j_gene: TRBJ2-5
CDR3aa: CASSLGDWVEETQYF